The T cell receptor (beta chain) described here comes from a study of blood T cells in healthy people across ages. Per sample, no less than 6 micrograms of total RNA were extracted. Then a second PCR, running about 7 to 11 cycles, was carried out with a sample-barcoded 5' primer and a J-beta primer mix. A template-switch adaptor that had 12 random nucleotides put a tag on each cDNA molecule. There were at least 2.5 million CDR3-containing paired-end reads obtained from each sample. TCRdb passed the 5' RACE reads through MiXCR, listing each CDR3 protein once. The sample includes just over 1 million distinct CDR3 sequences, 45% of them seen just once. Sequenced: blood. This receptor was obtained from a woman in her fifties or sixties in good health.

The CDR3: CASIGGEKLFF. The CDR3 DNA reads as TGTGCCAGCATCGGAGGGGAAAAACTGTTTTTT. The chain has TRBV12-3 or TRBV12-4 and TRBJ1-4; D is unclear. This CDR3 is built from 11 residues. Trimming took off 7 bases at V and 8 bases at J, with 8 bases between the two ends.